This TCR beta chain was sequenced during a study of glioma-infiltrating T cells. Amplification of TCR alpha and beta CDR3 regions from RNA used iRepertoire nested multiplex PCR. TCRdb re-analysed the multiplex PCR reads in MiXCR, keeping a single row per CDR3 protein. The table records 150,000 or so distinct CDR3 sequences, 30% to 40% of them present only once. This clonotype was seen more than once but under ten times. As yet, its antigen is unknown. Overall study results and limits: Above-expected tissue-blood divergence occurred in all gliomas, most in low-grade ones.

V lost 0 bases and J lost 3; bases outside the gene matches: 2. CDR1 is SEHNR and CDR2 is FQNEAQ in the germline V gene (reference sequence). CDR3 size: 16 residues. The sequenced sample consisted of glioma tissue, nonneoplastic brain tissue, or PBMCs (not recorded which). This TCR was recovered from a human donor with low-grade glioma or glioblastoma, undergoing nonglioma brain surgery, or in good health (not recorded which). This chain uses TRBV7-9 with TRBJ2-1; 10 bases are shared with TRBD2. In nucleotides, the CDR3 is TGTGCCAGCAGCTTAGCTAGCGGGGGGTTCTACAATGAGCAGTTCTTC. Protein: CASSLASGGFYNEQFF. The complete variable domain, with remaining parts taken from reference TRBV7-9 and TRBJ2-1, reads DTGVSQNPRHKITKRGQNVTFRCDPISEHNRLYWYRQTLGQGPEFLTYFQNEAQLEKSRLLSDRFSAERPKGSFSTLEIQRTEQGDSAMYLCASSLASGGFYNEQFFGPGTRLTVL.